Listed here are 20 T cell receptor beta chains from one sample, sequenced in a study of blood T cells in healthy people across ages. The second PCR ran about 6 to 12 cycles with a sample-barcoded 5' primer and J-beta primers. TCRdb re-analysed the 5' RACE reads in MiXCR, keeping a single row per CDR3 protein. Of 700,000 or so distinct CDR3 sequences listed, over 40% are singletons. Sequencing used blood. The origin of the receptors is a man older than 75 in good health.

The chain combines TRBV7-2 with TRBJ2-1; 7 bases are shared with TRBD2. CDR3 size: 15 residues. CDR1 and CDR2 (germline): SGHTA, FQGNSA. Trimming cost V 5 bases and J 2 bases; bases outside gene matches: 6. The CDR3 reads CASSQGAGTYNEQFF. Here the CDR3 DNA reads TGTGCCAGCAGCCAAGGAGCGGGAACCTACAATGAGCAGTTCTTC.

The chain combines TRBV20-1 with TRBJ2-1; unclear D gene. CDR1 is DFQATT and CDR2 is SNEGSKA in the germline V gene (reference sequence). The CDR3 consists of 15 residues. Trimming cost V 6 bases and J 9 bases, with 24 bases left between them. The CDR3 sequence is CSALLPVANRGEQFF. The CDR3 nucleotides are TGCAGTGCCCTCCTCCCGGTAGCAAATCGCGGTGAGCAGTTCTTC.

This chain uses TRBV20-1 with TRBJ1-2; D remains unclear. Germline values: CDR1 DFQATT, CDR2 SNEGSKA (reference sequence). The CDR3 totals 13 residues. V dropped 6 bases and J dropped 5 bases, with 16 bases sitting between them. The CDR3 sequence: CSAPTQGSYGYTF. CDR3 bases: TGCAGTGCCCCAACTCAAGGCAGTTATGGCTACACCTTC.

At least ten counts were recorded for this clonotype. V and J are TRBV6-2 or TRBV6-3 and TRBJ2-1; TRBD2 aligns across 11 bases. Germline CDR1 is MNHEY and CDR2 is SVGEGT. The CDR3 has 14 residues. V dropped 6 bases and J dropped 7; count of bases not matched to a gene: 5. Written as DNA, the CDR3 is TGTGCCAGCAGCCTAGCGGGGGGTAGGAATGAGCAGTTCTTC. Its protein is CASSLAGGRNEQFF.

This clonotype has a handful of counts. V gene TRBV7-2 combines with J gene TRBJ2-3; TRBD2 agrees at 9 bases. Trimming at V came to 1 base and at J to 5 bases, leaving 10 bases not matched to a gene. Per germline, CDR1 SGHTA and CDR2 FQGNSA. The CDR3 length is 17 residues. CDR3 sequence: CASSLVSAGGPGDTQYF. The CDR3 region has the DNA TGTGCCAGCAGCTTAGTTTCCGCGGGAGGGCCGGGAGATACGCAGTATTTT.

The chain has TRBV20-1 and TRBJ2-7; perhaps TRBD2 as D (6 bases). The germline V gene has CDR1 DFQATT and CDR2 SNEGSKA (reference sequence). CDR3 length: 17 amino acids. Trimming cost V 5 bases and J 1 base, with 24 bases left between them. The CDR3 loop is CSASNLASGWGSYEQYF. As DNA, the CDR3 is TGCAGTGCTTCGAACCTGGCAAGCGGGTGGGGTTCCTACGAGCAGTACTTC.

With respect to this clonotype: This may be a read error, as it is one base from a much larger clone. This chain joins TRBV7-2 and TRBJ2-5, with D tentatively TRBD1 (7 bases). Per germline, CDR1 SGHTA and CDR2 FQGNSA. This CDR3 has 15 amino acids. V was clipped by 4 bases and J by 4 bases, with 16 bases between them. The CDR3 loop reads CASSSAGGGTETQYF. DNA of the CDR3: TGTGCCAGCAGCTCCGCAGGGGGAGGTACAGAGACCCAGTACTTC.

V and J are TRBV18 and TRBJ2-5, with D perhaps being TRBD1 or TRBD2 (5 bases each). The CDR3 runs to 14 residues. CDR1 and CDR2 (germline): KGHSH, LQKENI. Between the trimmed V and J ends, which lost 1 base and 2 bases, there was a span of 8 bases. The CDR3 sequence is CASSPRREQETQYF. In DNA form, the CDR3 reads TGTGCCAGCTCACCACGCAGGGAGCAAGAGACCCAGTACTTC.

Note on this clonotype: One junction end disagrees with the germline gene, perhaps due to a read error. The chain couples TRBV25-1 to TRBJ2-7; 9 bases align to TRBD1. Gene TRBJ2-5 matches the end of the DNA better, so the J call may be wrong. Germline lookup yields CDR1 MGHDK and CDR2 SYGVNS. The CDR3 has 15 amino acids. DNA of the CDR3: TGCGCCAGCAAACCTCCGACAGGGGGAGGTGAGACCCAGTACTTC. Its translation is CASKPPTGGGETQYF.

This clonotype has just a few counts. This rearrangement joins TRBV12-3 or TRBV12-4 to TRBJ2-1; 7 nucleotides match TRBD2. The CDR3 loop spans 14 amino acids. The V gene end was trimmed by 5 bases and the J gene end by 9 bases; junction bases not matched to a gene: 10. The CDR3 DNA sequence: TGTGCCAGCAGTCCCCTACGGACTAGTGGTGAGCAGTTCTTC. Its translation: CASSPLRTSGEQFF.

This clonotype has just a few counts. The chain links TRBV4-3 to TRBJ2-3, with 9 bases identical to TRBD2. CDR3 length: 17 residues. The junction had 4 bases not matched to a gene; V was cut back by 0 bases and J by 0 bases. Germline V lookup: CDR1 LGHNA, CDR2 YSLEER. In DNA form, the CDR3 reads TGCGCCAGCAGCCAAGATAGCGGGGGCCCTAGCACAGATACGCAGTATTTT. Protein product: CASSQDSGGPSTDTQYF.

This clonotype was detected only a few times. The J gene is TRBJ2-5, the V gene TRBV10-1; possible D gene TRBD2, 5 bases. The length of the CDR3 is 14 residues. Germline assignment: CDR1 WNHNN and CDR2 SYGVQD (reference sequence). V lost 0 bases, J lost 6 bases, and 11 bases lay in between. The CDR3: CASSESTSLKTQYF. The CDR3 DNA sequence: TGCGCCAGCAGTGAGTCTACTAGTTTGAAGACCCAGTACTTC.

This rearrangement joins TRBV27 to TRBJ2-3; D is tentatively TRBD1 or TRBD2 (5 bases each). The germline V gene has CDR1 MNHEY and CDR2 SMNVEV (reference sequence). Trimming left V 2 bases short and J 6 bases short, with 15 bases between. The CDR3 spans 15 residues. CDR3 bases: TGTGCCAGCAGTTTAGGGGGTTACTGGACGGATACGCAGTATTTT. Protein: CASSLGGYWTDTQYF.

Note on this clonotype: With a much larger clone just one base away, this may be a read error. The chain couples TRBV10-3 to TRBJ1-1, with TRBD1 as a possible D gene (5 bases). There are 13 residues in the CDR3. V shed 6 bases and J shed 4 bases, with 12 bases lying between them. Germline CDR1 ENHRY, CDR2 SYGVKD. The CDR3 DNA sequence: TGTGCCATCAGAACGACAGAGAGCACTGAAGCTTTCTTT. Translated: CAIRTTESTEAFF.

The chain uses TRBV7-2 and TRBJ1-1; no clear D gene. Trimming took 5 bases from V and 4 from J, leaving 14 bases between them. Germline CDR1 SGHTA, CDR2 FQGNSA. The CDR3 consists of 14 residues. The CDR3 nucleotides read TGTGCCAGCAGCAATCAGATGAGTGGCACTGAAGCTTTCTTT. This gives the protein CASSNQMSGTEAFF.

This clonotype was seen more than once but under ten times. The chain is built from TRBV7-2 and TRBJ2-7, with 9 bases lining up with TRBD2. The CDR3 runs to 17 residues. Trimming removed 3 bases from V and 6 bases from J; junction bases left unmatched: 15. The germline V gene has CDR1 SGHTA and CDR2 FQGNSA. CDR3: CASSFWASGDTTGEQYF. The CDR3 DNA follows: TGTGCCAGCAGCTTTTGGGCTAGCGGGGATACAACCGGCGAGCAGTACTTC. Looking up the rest from reference TRBV7-2 and TRBJ2-7 gives the full variable domain: GAGVSQSPSNKVTEKGKDVELRCDPISGHTALYWYRQSLGQGLEFLIYFQGNSAPDKSGLPSDRFSAERTGGSVSTLTIQRTQQEDSAVYLCASSFWASGDTTGEQYFGPGTRLTVT.

Only a few counts were recorded for this clonotype. The genes are TRBV5-1 and TRBJ2-7; 9 nucleotides match TRBD1. J lost 4 bases, V lost 4 bases, and 9 bases had no gene match. Per germline, CDR1 SGHRS and CDR2 YFSETQ. The CDR3 loop spans 15 amino acids. The CDR3 DNA follows: TGCGCCAGCAGCCGCGAGACAGGGGGGGATTACGAGCAGTACTTC. It encodes CASSRETGGDYEQYF. Drawing the rest from reference TRBV5-1 and TRBJ2-7, the complete variable domain is KAGVTQTPRYLIKTRGQQVTLSCSPISGHRSVSWYQQTPGQGLQFLFEYFSETQRNKGNFPGRFSGRQFSNSRSEMNVSTLELGDSALYLCASSRETGGDYEQYFGPGTRLTVT.

The V gene is TRBV12-3 or TRBV12-4, the J gene TRBJ1-4; 7 bases fit TRBD1. CDR3 length equals 15 residues. J was trimmed by 4 bases and V by 5 bases; bases with no gene match: 7. The CDR3 loop is CASSPTGTNNEKLFF. Here the CDR3 DNA reads TGTGCCAGCAGTCCGACAGGGACTAATAATGAAAAACTGTTTTTT.

This clonotype was observed at least ten times. V is TRBV12-3 or TRBV12-4 and J is TRBJ2-6, with a possible D match to TRBD1 (6 bases). V was pared by 5 bases and J by 4 bases, with 12 bases between. The CDR3 length is 15 residues. The CDR3: CASSLTGSGANVLTF. The CDR3 DNA sequence: TGTGCCAGCAGTCTTACAGGGTCCGGGGCCAACGTCCTGACTTTC.

About this clonotype: A much larger clone differs by one base, so this may be a read error. This rearrangement joins TRBV6-5 to TRBJ1-6; TRBD1 is a possible D gene (5 bases). The CDR3 runs to 14 residues. Germline loops: CDR1 MNHEY, CDR2 SVGAGI. The V gene lost 5 bases and the J gene lost 10 bases, with 15 bases spanning the gap. The CDR3 sequence is CASSDLLQGSPLHF. The DNA for the CDR3 is TGTGCCAGCAGTGACCTGCTTCAGGGATCACCCCTCCACTTT.